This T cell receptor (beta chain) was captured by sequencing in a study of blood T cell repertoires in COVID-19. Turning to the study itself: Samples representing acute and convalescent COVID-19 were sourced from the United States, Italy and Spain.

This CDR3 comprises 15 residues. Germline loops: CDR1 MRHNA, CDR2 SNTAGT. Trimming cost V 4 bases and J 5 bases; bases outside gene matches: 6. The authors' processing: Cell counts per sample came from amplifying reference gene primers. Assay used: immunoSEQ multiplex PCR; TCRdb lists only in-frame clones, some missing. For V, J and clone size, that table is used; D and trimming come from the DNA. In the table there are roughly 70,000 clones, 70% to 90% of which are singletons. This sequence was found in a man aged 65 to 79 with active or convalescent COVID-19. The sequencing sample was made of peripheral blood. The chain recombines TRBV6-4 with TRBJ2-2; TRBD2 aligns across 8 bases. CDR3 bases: TGTGCCAGCAGTGCGACTAGCGCCCAGACCGGGGAGCTGTTTTTT. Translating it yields CASSATSAQTGELFF.